This T cell receptor beta chain was retrieved from a study of T cells after yellow fever vaccination. Looking at the study overall: Preparation of the low-cell-number fractions used SMART-Seq v4 Ultra Low Input.

Study observations and caveats: Only a small proportion of the clonotypes turned up in both the CD4 and the CD8 compartments, likely arising from convergent recombination. Peaking on day 5 versus 15, the secondary response was faster but weaker.

A universal primer site and UMIs were added as TCR cDNA was made by 5'RACE template switching. TCRdb analysed the 5' RACE reads with MiXCR anew, one entry per CDR3 protein. The table lists fewer than 500,000 distinct CDR3 sequences, around 20% of them singletons. The CDR3 is made up of 16 amino acids. CDR1 is SGHRS and CDR2 is YFSETQ in the germline V gene. With 2 bases removed from V and 1 base from J, the gap between germline ends came to 14 bases. This clonotype was picked up a small number of times. Its target is unknown. The source was PBMCs, collected before the yellow fever booster vaccination. The rearrangement uses TRBV5-1 and TRBJ2-3, with D unclear. The source of this sequence is a young man who received the YFV17D yellow fever vaccine. CDR3 nucleotide sequence: TGCGCCAGCAGCTTTGACCTAACCTTAGGCACAGATACGCAGTATTTT. Amino acids: CASSFDLTLGTDTQYF.